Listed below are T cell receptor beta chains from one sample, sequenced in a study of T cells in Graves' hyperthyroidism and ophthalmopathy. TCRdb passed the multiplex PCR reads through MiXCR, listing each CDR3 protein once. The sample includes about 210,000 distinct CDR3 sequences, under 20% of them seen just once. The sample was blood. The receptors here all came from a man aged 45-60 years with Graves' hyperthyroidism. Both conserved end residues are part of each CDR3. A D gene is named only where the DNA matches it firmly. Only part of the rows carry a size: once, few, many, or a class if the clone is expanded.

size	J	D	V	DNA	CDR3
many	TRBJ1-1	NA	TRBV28	TGTGCCAGCAGCTTCATCAACACTGAAGCTTTCTTT	CASSFINTEAFF
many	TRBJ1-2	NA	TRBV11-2	TGTGCCAGCAGCGATATGGGGGCCCACTATGGCTACACCTTC	CASSDMGAHYGYTF
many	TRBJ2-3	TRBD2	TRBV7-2	TGTGCCAGCAGCTCGACTAGCGGCACAGATACGCAGTATTTT	CASSSTSGTDTQYF
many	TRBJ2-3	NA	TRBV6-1	TGTGCCAGCAGTGAAGCGTCGACTTCCTCTTTATTCACAGATACGCAGTATTTT	CASSEASTSSLFTDTQYF
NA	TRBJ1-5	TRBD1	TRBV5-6	TGTGCCAGCAGCTACGGAGGGGGCTTCAATCAGCCCCAGCATTTT	CASSYGGGFNQPQHF
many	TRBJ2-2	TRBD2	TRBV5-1	TGCGCCAGCACCGGACTAGCGGGCACCGGGGAGCTGTTTTTT	CASTGLAGTGELFF
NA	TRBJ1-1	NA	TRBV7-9	TGTGCCAGCAGCTCGATCGGTGGGGCTGAAGCTTTCTTT	CASSSIGGAEAFF
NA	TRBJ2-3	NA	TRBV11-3	TGTGCCAGCAGCTTAAAATCCTACCACACAGATACGCAGTATTTT	CASSLKSYHTDTQYF
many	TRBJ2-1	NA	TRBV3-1	TGTGCCAGCAGCCAACGCAGATACAATGAGCAGTTCTTC	CASSQRRYNEQFF
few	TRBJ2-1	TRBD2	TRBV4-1	TGCGCCAGCAGCCATCTCGGGAGGAACTCCTACAATGAGCAGTTCTTC	CASSHLGRNSYNEQFF
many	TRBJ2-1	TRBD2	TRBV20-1	TGCAGTGCTAGCCCGGGACTAGCGGTCTACAATGAGCAGTTCTTC	CSASPGLAVYNEQFF
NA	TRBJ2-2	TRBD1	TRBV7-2	TGTGCCAGCAGCCATAGACAGGGTACCGGGGAGCTGTTTTTT	CASSHRQGTGELFF
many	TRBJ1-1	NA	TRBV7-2	TGTGCCAGCAGCTTAAGGCTTCCCGAAAGAGCTTTCTTT	CASSLRLPERAFF
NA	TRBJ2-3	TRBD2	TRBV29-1	TGCAGCGTTGAAGATCAACTAGCGGGAGTTGCAGATACGCAGTATTTT	CSVEDQLAGVADTQYF
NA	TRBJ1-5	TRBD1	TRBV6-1	TGTGCCAGCAGTGAAAGGGACAGGGAATATCAGCCCCAGCATTTT	CASSERDREYQPQHF